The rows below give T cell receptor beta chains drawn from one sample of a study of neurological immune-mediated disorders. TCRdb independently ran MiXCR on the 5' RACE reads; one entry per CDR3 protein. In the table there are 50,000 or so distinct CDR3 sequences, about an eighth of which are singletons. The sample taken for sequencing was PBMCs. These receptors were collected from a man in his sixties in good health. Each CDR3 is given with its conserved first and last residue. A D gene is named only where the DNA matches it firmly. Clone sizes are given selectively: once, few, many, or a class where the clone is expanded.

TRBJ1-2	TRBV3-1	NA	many	CASSQEFGQHYGYTF	TGTGCCAGCAGCCAAGAATTCGGGCAACACTATGGCTACACCTTC
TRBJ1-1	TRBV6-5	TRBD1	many	CASRGQGAEAFF	TGTGCCAGCAGGGGACAGGGGGCTGAAGCTTTCTTT
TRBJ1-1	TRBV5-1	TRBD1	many	CASSAGTGKDTEAFF	TGCGCCAGCAGCGCCGGGACAGGGAAAGACACTGAAGCTTTCTTT
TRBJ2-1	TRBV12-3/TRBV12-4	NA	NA	CASSPWTCYNEQFF	TGTGCCAGTAGTCCCTGGACATGTTACAATGAGCAGTTCTTC
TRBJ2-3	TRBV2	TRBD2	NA	CASKKLAGATDTQYF	TGTGCCAGCAAAAAACTAGCGGGAGCCACAGATACGCAGTATTTT
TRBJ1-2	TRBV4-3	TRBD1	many	CASSQDSRTGLGVYGYTF	TGCGCCAGCAGCCAAGATTCTCGGACAGGATTGGGAGTCTATGGCTACACCTTC
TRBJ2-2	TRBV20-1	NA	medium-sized	CSARGAGENTGELFF	TGCAGTGCTAGGGGGGCAGGGGAAAACACCGGGGAGCTGTTTTTT
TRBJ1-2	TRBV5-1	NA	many	CASSLKGNRGNNYGYTF	TGCGCCAGCAGCTTGAAGGGGAACCGGGGGAACAACTATGGCTACACCTTC
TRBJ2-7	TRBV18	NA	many	CASSLPGNSYEQYF	TGTGCCAGCTCACTTCCGGGGAATTCCTACGAGCAGTACTTC
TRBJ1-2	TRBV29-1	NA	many	CSVGAHNDYGYTF	TGCAGCGTTGGGGCCCATAACGACTATGGCTACACCTTC
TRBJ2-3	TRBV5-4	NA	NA	CASPLEGTDTQYF	TGTGCCAGCCCTTTGGAGGGCACAGATACGCAGTATTTT
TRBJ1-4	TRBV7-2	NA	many	CASGRSGVEKLFF	TGTGCCAGCGGCCGATCGGGCGTCGAAAAACTGTTTTTT
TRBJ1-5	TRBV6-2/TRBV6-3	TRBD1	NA	CASEGTGLLKQPQHF	TGTGCCAGCGAAGGGACAGGGTTGTTGAAACAGCCCCAGCATTTT
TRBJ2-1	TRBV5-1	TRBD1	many	CASSLGGQPYNEQFF	TGCGCCAGCAGCTTGGGGGGACAGCCCTACAATGAGCAGTTCTTC
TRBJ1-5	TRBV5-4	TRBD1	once	CASSPGQGSNQPQHF	TGTGCCAGCAGCCCCGGACAGGGCAGCAATCAGCCCCAGCATTTT
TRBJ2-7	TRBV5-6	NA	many	CASSSTASYEQYF	TGTGCCAGCAGCTCGACAGCCAGCTACGAGCAGTACTTC
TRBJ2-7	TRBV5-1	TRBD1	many	CASSPGGSSYEQYF	TGCGCCAGCTCTCCAGGGGGTAGCTCCTACGAGCAGTACTTC
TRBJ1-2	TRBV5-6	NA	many	CASRGHREGGYTF	TGTGCCAGCAGAGGTCACAGGGAAGGCGGCTACACCTTC
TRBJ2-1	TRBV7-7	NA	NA	CASSQDLGGQNEQFF	TGCGCCAGCAGCCAAGATCTGGGGGGCCAGAATGAGCAGTTCTTC
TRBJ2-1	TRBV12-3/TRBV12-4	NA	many	CASIPGTPYNEQFF	TGTGCCAGCATCCCAGGGACTCCATACAATGAGCAGTTCTTC
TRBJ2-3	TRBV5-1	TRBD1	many	CASSWSDRAGDTQYF	TGCGCCAGCAGCTGGTCGGACAGGGCGGGAGATACGCAGTATTTT
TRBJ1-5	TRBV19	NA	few	CASSMNYQRSNQPQHF	TGTGCCAGTAGTATGAACTACCAAAGAAGCAATCAGCCCCAGCATTTT
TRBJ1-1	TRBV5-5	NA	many	CASSLVRVVNTEAFF	TGTGCCAGCAGCCTGGTACGGGTCGTGAACACTGAAGCTTTCTTT
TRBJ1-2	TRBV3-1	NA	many	CASTNGPGATVYGYTF	TGTGCCAGCACCAACGGCCCGGGCGCCACTGTCTATGGCTACACCTTC
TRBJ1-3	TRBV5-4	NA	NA	CASSTGSARSGNTIYF	TGTGCCAGCAGCACCGGTTCCGCAAGATCTGGAAACACCATATATTTT
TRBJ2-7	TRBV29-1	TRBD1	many	CSVGTGRRGYEQYF	TGCAGCGTGGGGACAGGGCGGCGGGGCTACGAGCAGTACTTC
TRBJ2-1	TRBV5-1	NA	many	CASSSSGDEQFF	TGCGCCAGCAGCTCGTCAGGGGATGAGCAGTTCTTC
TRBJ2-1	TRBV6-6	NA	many	CASSYPLSEQFF	TGTGCCAGCTCTTATCCCTTGAGTGAGCAGTTCTTC
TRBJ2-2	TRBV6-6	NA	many	CASSYRLANTGELFF	TGTGCCAGCAGTTATCGGCTCGCTAACACCGGGGAGCTGTTTTTT
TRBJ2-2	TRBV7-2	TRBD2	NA	CASSFLAGPGELFF	TGTGCCAGCAGCTTTCTAGCGGGCCCCGGGGAGCTGTTTTTT
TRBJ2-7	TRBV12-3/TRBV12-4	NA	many	CASSLEGGRSEQYF	TGTGCCAGCAGTTTAGAAGGGGGACGGTCCGAGCAGTACTTC
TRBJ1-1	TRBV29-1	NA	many	CSVGQLPNTEAFF	TGCAGCGTTGGGCAGCTGCCGAACACTGAAGCTTTCTTT
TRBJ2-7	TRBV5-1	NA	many	CASSLDATGKYEQYF	TGCGCCAGCAGCTTGGATGCTACCGGGAAATACGAGCAGTACTTC
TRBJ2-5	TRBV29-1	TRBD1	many	CSVGTGKGETQYF	TGCAGCGTCGGGACAGGGAAAGGAGAGACCCAGTACTTC
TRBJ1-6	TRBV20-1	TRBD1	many	CSARDYGTGGSPLHF	TGCAGTGCTAGAGATTACGGGACAGGGGGCTCACCCCTCCACTTT
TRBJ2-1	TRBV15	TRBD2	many	CATSGAGGPFKSQFF	TGTGCCACCAGCGGGGCGGGGGGGCCTTTTAAATCGCAGTTCTTC
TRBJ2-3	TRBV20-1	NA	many	CSARVSSGQGRTDTQYF	TGCAGTGCTAGAGTTTCCAGCGGGCAGGGACGCACAGATACGCAGTATTTT
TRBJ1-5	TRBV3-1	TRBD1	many	CASSPRTGGDQPQHF	TGTGCCAGCAGCCCCAGGACAGGTGGGGATCAGCCCCAGCATTTT
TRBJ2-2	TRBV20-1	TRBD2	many	CSASPGGALTGELFF	TGCAGTGCTAGCCCCGGGGGGGCCCTCACCGGGGAGCTGTTTTTT
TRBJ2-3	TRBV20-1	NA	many	CSAINGYRTDTQYF	TGCAGTGCGATTAACGGATACCGCACAGATACGCAGTATTTT
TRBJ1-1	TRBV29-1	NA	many	CSVATGNTEAFF	TGCAGCGTAGCAACAGGGAACACTGAAGCTTTCTTT
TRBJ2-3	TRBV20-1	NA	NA	CSAREGTSQSDTQYF	TGCAGTGCTAGAGAGGGAACTTCTCAGTCAGATACGCAGTATTTT
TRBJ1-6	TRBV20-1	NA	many	CSARGVGGTFPLHF	TGCAGTGCTAGAGGTGTGGGGGGGACCTTCCCCCTCCACTTT
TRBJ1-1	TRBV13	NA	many	CASSLDRDEAFF	TGTGCCAGCAGCTTAGATAGGGATGAAGCTTTCTTT
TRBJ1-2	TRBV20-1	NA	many	CSARDPGRQGGGYTF	TGCAGTGCTAGAGACCCGGGACGCCAAGGGGGAGGCTACACCTTC
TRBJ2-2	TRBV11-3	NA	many	CASSQEAGELFF	TGTGCCAGCAGCCAGGAGGCCGGGGAGCTGTTTTTT
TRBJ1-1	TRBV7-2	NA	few	CASSFPGTEAFF	TGTGCCAGCAGCTTCCCGGGAACTGAAGCTTTCTTT
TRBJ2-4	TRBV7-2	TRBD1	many	CASSLGRPGTGAPTLGIQYF	TGTGCCAGCAGCTTAGGAAGGCCCGGGACAGGGGCCCCCACCTTAGGCATTCAGTACTTC
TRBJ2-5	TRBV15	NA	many	CATSRGDSHGETQYF	TGTGCCACCAGCAGGGGCGACTCCCATGGTGAGACCCAGTACTTC
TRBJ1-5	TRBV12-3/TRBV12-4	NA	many	CASSLSSASQPQHF	TGTGCCAGCAGCCTGAGCTCAGCCTCTCAGCCCCAGCATTTT
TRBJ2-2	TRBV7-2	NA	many	CASSHRDAIGELFF	TGTGCCAGCAGCCACCGGGACGCAATCGGGGAGCTGTTTTTT